One and the same sample provided the 32 T cell receptor beta chains below, sequenced in a study of response to subunit inactivated influenza vaccine. TCRdb reprocessed the RT-PCR reads with MiXCR, giving one entry per CDR3 protein. The table has about 520,000 distinct CDR3 sequences, 25% seen once. Material: CD4+ T cells sorted from PBMCs, obtained roughly 5 days after vaccination. Source of these receptors: a man aged 50 to 60 who received an inactivated influenza vaccine.

This clonotype is a singleton in its sample. This chain uses TRBV20-1 with TRBJ2-3; 11 positions agree with TRBD2. Germline V CDR1 and CDR2: DFQATT, SNEGSKA (reference sequence). V lost 0 bases, J lost 6 bases, and 8 bases stayed unmatched. The CDR3 runs 16 residues. The CDR3 sequence: CSARDYSGRAGDTQYF. As DNA, the CDR3 is TGCAGTGCTAGAGACTATAGCGGGAGGGCCGGGGATACGCAGTATTTT.

There are a few counts of this clonotype. The rearrangement links TRBV5-1 to TRBJ2-4; 7 positions match TRBD1. The germline V gene encodes CDR1 SGHRS and CDR2 YFSETQ. V gave up 0 bases and J gave up 7 bases; unmatched junction bases: 4. The CDR3 sequence is 14 residues long. This CDR3 reads CASSLGQGLNIQYF. The CDR3 DNA follows: TGCGCCAGCAGCTTGGGACAGGGTTTGAACATTCAGTACTTC. The variable domain in full, with the rest retrieved from reference TRBV5-1 and TRBJ2-4, is KAGVTQTPRYLIKTRGQQVTLSCSPISGHRSVSWYQQTPGQGLQFLFEYFSETQRNKGNFPGRFSGRQFSNSRSEMNVSTLELGDSALYLCASSLGQGLNIQYFGAGTRLSVL.

The chain carries TRBV27 and TRBJ2-7; D gene uncertain. The germline V and J ends were trimmed by 5 bases and 4 bases, with 9 bases remaining between them. Germline V lookup: CDR1 MNHEY, CDR2 SMNVEV (reference sequence). The CDR3 loop spans 12 amino acids. The DNA of the CDR3 is TGTGCCAGCAGTAAAATCGGATACGAGCAGTACTTC. Amino acids: CASSKIGYEQYF.

This clonotype was found a few times. The rearrangement uses TRBV27 and TRBJ2-1; TRBD1 is a possible D gene (5 bases). The CDR3 has 16 residues. Germline V gives CDR1 MNHEY, CDR2 SMNVEV (reference sequence). Trimming took off 9 bases at V and 9 bases at J, with 27 bases between the two ends. The CDR3 sequence: CASRKLTEFSLVEQFF. The CDR3 coding sequence is TGTGCCAGTCGAAAGTTGACAGAGTTCTCTTTAGTTGAGCAGTTCTTC.

J is TRBJ2-3 and V is TRBV20-1, with 7 bases matching TRBD2. This CDR3 comprises 15 residues. CDR1 and CDR2 (germline): DFQATT, SNEGSKA (reference sequence). The trim removed 2 bases at V and 0 bases at J, leaving 5 bases unmatched. The CDR3 spells CSARRASGSTDTQYF. CDR3 DNA sequence: TGCAGTGCTAGAAGGGCTAGCGGTAGCACAGATACGCAGTATTTT.

V is TRBV5-1 and J is TRBJ2-3, with 9 bases that match TRBD1. The CDR3 runs to 15 residues. Germline-derived CDR1 and CDR2 are SGHRS and YFSETQ. V dropped 4 bases and J dropped 2; count of bases not matched to a gene: 5. The CDR3 nucleotides read TGCGCCAGCAGCCCAGACAGGGGGGACACAGATACGCAGTATTTT. This translates into CASSPDRGDTDTQYF.

This clonotype turned up a few times. The chain uses TRBV3-1 and TRBJ2-1, with TRBD2 matching over 9 bases. V trimming: 1 base; J trimming: 7 bases; junction bases outside the gene matches: 11. The CDR3 totals 17 residues. Germline loops: CDR1 LGHDT, CDR2 YNNKEL (reference sequence). The CDR3 region has the DNA TGTGCCAGCAGCCAAGCCCTGTTTGCGGGGGGGCCGAATGAGCAGTTCTTC. Translating it yields CASSQALFAGGPNEQFF.

This clonotype was found a few times. The rearrangement uses TRBV29-1 and TRBJ2-5, with D unresolved. This CDR3 spans 15 amino acids. Germline V gene data show CDR1 as SQVTM and CDR2 as ANQGSEA. With 3 bases removed from V and 1 base from J, the gap between germline ends came to 15 bases. The CDR3, as DNA: TGCAGCGTTGAGGGCGGACGGAACCTCCAAGAGACCCAGTACTTC. It specifies CSVEGGRNLQETQYF.

The rearrangement joins TRBV25-1 to TRBJ1-1; D gene ambiguous. V was shortened by 2 bases and J by 1 base, with 11 bases between the two germline ends. The CDR3 consists of 15 residues. Germline CDR1 is MGHDK and CDR2 is SYGVNS. CDR3 bases: TGTGCCAGCAGTGAAAACGGCCTGAGGAACACTGAAGCTTTCTTT. Its translation: CASSENGLRNTEAFF.

The CDR3 DNA reads TGTGCCAGCAGACAGCTAGGGGGCTGGGAGCAGTTCTTC. It translates to CASRQLGGWEQFF. This chain connects TRBV6-2 or TRBV6-3 to TRBJ2-1; 7 bases map to TRBD1. Germline V gene lookup returns CDR1 MNHEY and CDR2 SVGEGT. CDR3 size: 13 residues. Trimming at V came to 6 bases and at J to 10 bases, leaving 9 bases not matched to a gene.

This clonotype was detected a few times. The chain has TRBV6-2 or TRBV6-3 and TRBJ2-7; D is unclear. V was trimmed by 2 bases and J by 2 bases, leaving 16 bases between them. The CDR3 consists of 16 residues. Germline CDR1 is MNHEY and CDR2 is SVGEGT. In nucleotides, the CDR3 is TGTGCCAGCAGTTACCCTTCAAGTTGGAGCCCCTACGAGCAGTACTTC. Its protein is CASSYPSSWSPYEQYF.

This clonotype was seen ten or more times. V usage is TRBV12-3 or TRBV12-4 and J usage is TRBJ2-1; 10 bases are a match to TRBD1. The CDR3 is 14 amino acids. V was clipped by 8 bases and J by 0 bases; unmatched bases: 1. The CDR3 bases are TGTGCCAGCGGACAGGGGGACTCCTACAATGAGCAGTTCTTC. Protein product: CASGQGDSYNEQFF.

This clonotype was observed a few times. The chain recombines TRBV6-1 with TRBJ1-1, with TRBD1 matching over 7 bases. CDR3 length: 14 residues. The V gene's germline CDR1 is MNHNS and CDR2 SASEGT. With V trimmed by 5 bases and J by 0 bases, 3 bases remained unmatched. CDR3: CASSPDRLNTEAFF. The CDR3 region has the DNA TGTGCCAGCAGTCCGGACAGGCTGAACACTGAAGCTTTCTTT.

The table lists this clonotype with many counts. The V call is TRBV5-1, the J call TRBJ2-3; weak D call: TRBD1 (6 bases). The germline CDR1 and CDR2 sequences are SGHRS and YFSETQ. The CDR3 runs to 16 residues. The germline V and J ends were trimmed by 0 bases and 0 bases, with 11 bases remaining between them. This chain's CDR3 is CASSLAGRGSTDTQYF. The CDR3 DNA is TGCGCCAGCAGCTTGGCCGGCAGGGGAAGCACAGATACGCAGTATTTT.

This clonotype turned up a few times. V usage is TRBV15 and J usage is TRBJ2-7; D is uncertain. Germline V gene sequence: CDR1 LNHNV, CDR2 YYDKDF (reference sequence). This CDR3 has 14 residues. Trimming pared 1 base from V and 2 bases from J, leaving 9 bases between. DNA of the CDR3: TGTGCCACCAGCAGAGTGGCGCCGCCCTACGAGCAGTACTTC. As protein: CATSRVAPPYEQYF.

The sample holds a few counts of this clonotype. The chain carries TRBV28 and TRBJ2-5; D is ambiguous. Germline assignment: CDR1 MDHEN and CDR2 SYDVKM. This CDR3 has 14 residues. V was clipped by 6 bases and J by 2 bases, with 13 bases between them. The CDR3, as DNA: TGTGCCAGCAGCCCCCTCGCGGAACAAGAGACCCAGTACTTC. Amino acids: CASSPLAEQETQYF.

This clonotype turned up a few times. The rearrangement uses TRBV29-1 and TRBJ1-2; tentative D call: TRBD1 (6 bases). V was pared by 6 bases and J by 8 bases, with 13 bases between. Germline CDR1 reads SQVTM; CDR2 reads ANQGSEA. The CDR3 runs 11 residues. In DNA, the CDR3 is TGCAGCGTCCTAGGGACAAGGGGCTACACCTTC. It translates to CSVLGTRGYTF.

The V and J genes are TRBV20-1 and TRBJ1-2; 7 nucleotides line up with TRBD1. Trimming removed 2 bases from V and 6 bases from J; junction bases left unmatched: 12. In germline, CDR1 is DFQATT, CDR2 SNEGSKA (reference sequence). CDR3 length equals 15 residues. CDR3 loop: CSARIIHRGKDGYTF. CDR3 DNA sequence: TGCAGTGCTAGAATTATACACAGGGGAAAGGATGGCTACACCTTC.

This clonotype was counted only a few times. This chain connects TRBV5-6 to TRBJ2-5; 8 bases map to TRBD1. CDR3 length: 13 amino acids. The V segment lost 6 bases and the J segment 6 bases; nucleotides outside the gene matches: 7. The germline gives CDR1 SGHDT, CDR2 YYEEEE. Written as DNA, the CDR3 is TGTGCCAGCATCGCAGGGGGCGGGAAGACCCAGTACTTC. This sequence encodes CASIAGGGKTQYF.

The chain couples TRBV7-3 to TRBJ2-1, with 9 positions matching TRBD1. J was trimmed by 10 bases and V by 6 bases; bases with no gene match: 10. The CDR3 is 14 amino acids. Germline CDR1 reads SGHTA; CDR2 reads FQGTGA. CDR3 DNA sequence: TGTGCCAGCAGGACGAGGGACAGGGATCTAGAGCAGTTCTTC. Translating it yields CASRTRDRDLEQFF.

This clonotype was recorded at least ten times. This chain connects TRBV6-4 to TRBJ1-1, with D unclear. Deletions cut 3 bases from V and 0 bases from J, with 8 bases between. From germline, CDR1 is MRHNA and CDR2 SNTAGT. CDR3 size: 14 residues. The CDR3 is CASSESRLNTEAFF. The DNA of the CDR3 is TGTGCCAGCAGTGAGAGTCGACTGAACACTGAAGCTTTCTTT.

The chain combines TRBV7-9 with TRBJ2-6; D remains ambiguous. This CDR3 region has 15 residues. Between the trimmed V and J ends, which lost 5 bases and 0 bases, there was a span of 8 bases. CDR1 and CDR2 (germline): SEHNR, FQNEAQ (reference sequence). In DNA form, the CDR3 reads TGTGCCAGCAGCCTATCCAACTCTGGGGCCAACGTCCTGACTTTC. It is translated as CASSLSNSGANVLTF.

The genes are TRBV4-2 and TRBJ2-5; no clear D. Trimming left V 1 base short and J 3 bases short, with 6 bases between. The CDR3 sequence is 13 residues long. The germline CDR1 and CDR2 sequences are LGHNA and YNFKEQ. The CDR3: CASSQAREETQYF. The CDR3 coding sequence is TGTGCCAGCAGCCAAGCTCGGGAAGAGACCCAGTACTTC.

This chain connects TRBV15 to TRBJ1-3; D is perhaps TRBD1 (5 bases). The germline V gene encodes CDR1 LNHNV and CDR2 YYDKDF (reference sequence). V was clipped by 0 bases and J by 2 bases, with 11 bases between them. The CDR3 contains 16 residues. The CDR3 sequence is CATSRDRQGTGNTIYF. CDR3 coding DNA: TGTGCCACCAGCAGAGATCGGCAGGGTACTGGAAACACCATATATTTT.

At least ten counts were recorded for this clonotype. The CDR3 here is CSARDGRETQYF. The DNA of the CDR3 is TGCAGTGCTAGAGATGGGAGGGAGACCCAGTACTTC. This sequence joins TRBV20-1 and TRBJ2-5; TRBD2 might be the D (6 bases). V dropped 0 bases and J dropped 5 bases, with 7 bases sitting between them. From germline, CDR1 is DFQATT and CDR2 SNEGSKA (reference sequence). This CDR3 has 12 residues.

The chain joins TRBV6-1 to TRBJ2-2, with a possible D match to TRBD2 (5 bases). CDR3 size: 14 residues. Germline-derived CDR1 and CDR2 are MNHNS and SASEGT. Trimming cost V 9 bases and J 0 bases, with 11 bases left between them. Here the CDR3 DNA reads TGTGCCAGTAGGACTCCGCCGAACACCGGGGAGCTGTTTTTT. Amino acids: CASRTPPNTGELFF.

V and J are TRBV30 and TRBJ2-7, with 10 bases matching TRBD1. V trimming: 3 bases; J trimming: 6 bases; junction bases outside the gene matches: 8. Germline values: CDR1 GTSNPN, CDR2 SVGIG (reference sequence). The CDR3 is 14 amino acids. The DNA for the CDR3 is TGTGCCTGGAGGATGGACAGGGGGTCGGCCGAGCAGTACTTC. Translating it yields CAWRMDRGSAEQYF.

J is TRBJ2-1 and V is TRBV9; 8 bases are shared with TRBD2. Germline V CDR1 and CDR2: SGDLS, YYNGEE. J lost 2 bases, V lost 4 bases, and 5 bases had no gene match. The CDR3 spans 15 residues. CDR3 nucleotides: TGTGCCAGCAGCTTGGGACTAGTGGCCTACAATGAGCAGTTCTTC. Translating gives CASSLGLVAYNEQFF.

This clonotype was recorded a few times. This rearrangement joins TRBV20-1 to TRBJ1-1; 9 positions match TRBD1. This CDR3 spans 11 amino acids. Germline values: CDR1 DFQATT, CDR2 SNEGSKA (reference sequence). CDR3 DNA sequence: TGCAGGGGACAGGGCGGCACTGAAGCTTTCTTT. It encodes CRGQGGTEAFF.

This clonotype was detected ten times or more. The chain uses TRBV7-9 and TRBJ2-7, with 8 positions matching TRBD2. The length of the CDR3 is 14 residues. Germline V lookup: CDR1 SEHNR, CDR2 FQNEAQ (reference sequence). The V gene end was trimmed by 7 bases and the J gene end by 3 bases; junction bases not matched to a gene: 8. The CDR3 here is CASNPGLARYEQYF. CDR3 sequence (DNA): TGTGCCAGCAACCCAGGACTAGCTCGCTACGAGCAGTACTTC.

A few counts support this clonotype. The rearrangement uses TRBV11-2 and TRBJ1-1, with D possibly matching TRBD1 (6 bases). Germline values: CDR1 SGHAT, CDR2 FQNNGV. The CDR3 totals 15 residues. V lost 7 bases to trimming and J lost 0 bases, with 15 bases between them. The CDR3 spells CASKTQGRVNTEAFF. CDR3 DNA: TGTGCCAGCAAGACACAGGGTAGGGTGAACACTGAAGCTTTCTTT.

The CDR3 DNA reads as TGCGCCACCTCTATTGACCCCCAAGAGACCCAGTACTTC. Translating gives CATSIDPQETQYF. The chain links TRBV5-1 to TRBJ2-5, with D unresolved. V shed 9 bases and J shed 1 base, with 13 bases lying between them. CDR3 length: 13 residues. The V gene's germline CDR1 is SGHRS and CDR2 YFSETQ.